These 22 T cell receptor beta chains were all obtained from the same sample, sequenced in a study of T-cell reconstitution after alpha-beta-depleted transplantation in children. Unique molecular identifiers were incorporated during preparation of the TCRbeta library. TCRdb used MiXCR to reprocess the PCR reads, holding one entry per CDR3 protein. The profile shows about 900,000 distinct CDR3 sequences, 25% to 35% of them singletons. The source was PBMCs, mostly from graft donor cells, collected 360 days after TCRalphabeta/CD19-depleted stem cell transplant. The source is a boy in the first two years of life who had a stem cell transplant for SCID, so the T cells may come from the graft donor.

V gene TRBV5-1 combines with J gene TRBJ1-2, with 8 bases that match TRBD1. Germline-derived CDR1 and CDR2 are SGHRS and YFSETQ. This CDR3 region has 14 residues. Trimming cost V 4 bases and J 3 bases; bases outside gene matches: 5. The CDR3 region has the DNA TGCGCCAGCAGCCAGGGACAGGAGTACTATGGCTACACCTTC. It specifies CASSQGQEYYGYTF.

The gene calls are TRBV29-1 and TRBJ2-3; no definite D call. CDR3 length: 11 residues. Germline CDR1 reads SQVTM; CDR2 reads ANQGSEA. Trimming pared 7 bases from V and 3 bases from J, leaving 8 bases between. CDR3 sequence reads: CSGTGTDTQYF. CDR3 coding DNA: TGCAGCGGGACCGGGACAGATACGCAGTATTTT.

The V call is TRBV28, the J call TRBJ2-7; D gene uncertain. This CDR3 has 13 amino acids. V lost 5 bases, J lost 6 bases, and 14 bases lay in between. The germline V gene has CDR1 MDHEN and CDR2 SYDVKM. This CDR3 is CASSPRAPIEQYF. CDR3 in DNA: TGTGCCAGCAGTCCCAGAGCCCCAATCGAGCAGTACTTC.

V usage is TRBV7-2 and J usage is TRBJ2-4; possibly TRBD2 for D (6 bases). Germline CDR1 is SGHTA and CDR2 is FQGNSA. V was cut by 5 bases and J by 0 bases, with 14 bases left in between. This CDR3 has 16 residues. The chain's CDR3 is CASSQTRTKAKNIQYF. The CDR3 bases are TGTGCCAGCAGCCAAACCCGGACTAAAGCCAAAAACATTCAGTACTTC.

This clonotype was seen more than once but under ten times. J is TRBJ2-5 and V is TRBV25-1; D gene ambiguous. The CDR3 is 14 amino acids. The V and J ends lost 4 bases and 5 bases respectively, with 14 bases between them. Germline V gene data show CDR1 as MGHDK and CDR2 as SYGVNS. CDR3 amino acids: CASSVQAPGETQYF. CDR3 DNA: TGTGCCAGCAGTGTTCAAGCCCCTGGGGAGACCCAGTACTTC.

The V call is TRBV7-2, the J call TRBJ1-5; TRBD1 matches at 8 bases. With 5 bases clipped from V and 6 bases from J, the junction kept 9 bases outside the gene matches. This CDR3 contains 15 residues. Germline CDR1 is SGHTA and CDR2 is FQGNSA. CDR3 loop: CASSIADRVSQPQHF. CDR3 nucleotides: TGTGCCAGCAGCATTGCGGACAGGGTAAGTCAGCCCCAGCATTTT.

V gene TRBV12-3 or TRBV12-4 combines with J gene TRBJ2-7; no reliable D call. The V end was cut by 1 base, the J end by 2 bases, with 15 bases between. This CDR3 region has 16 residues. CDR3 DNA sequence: TGTGCCAGCAGTTTAGTCCTACAGAGCCTCGCCTACGAGCAGTACTTC. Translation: CASSLVLQSLAYEQYF.

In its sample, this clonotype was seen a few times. Written as DNA, the CDR3 is TGTGCCACCAGCAGAGATCGTGACACTCAAGAGACCCAGTACTTC. Translation: CATSRDRDTQETQYF. The chain is built from TRBV15 and TRBJ2-5; D is uncertain. Trimming removed 0 bases at V and 2 bases at J, with 10 bases between. The germline V gene encodes CDR1 LNHNV and CDR2 YYDKDF (reference sequence). The CDR3 loop spans 15 amino acids. Looking up the rest from reference TRBV15 and TRBJ2-5 gives the full variable domain: DAMVIQNPRYQVTQFGKPVTLSCSQTLNHNVMYWYQQKSSQAPKLLFHYYDKDFNNEADTPDNFQSRRPNTSFCFLDIRSPGLGDTAMYLCATSRDRDTQETQYFGPGTRLLVL.

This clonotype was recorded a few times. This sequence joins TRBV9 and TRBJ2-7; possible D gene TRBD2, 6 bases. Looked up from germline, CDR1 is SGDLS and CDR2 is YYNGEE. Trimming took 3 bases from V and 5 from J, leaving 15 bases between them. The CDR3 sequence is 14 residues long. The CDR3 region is CASSGGTDLDEQYF. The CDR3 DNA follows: TGTGCCAGCAGCGGCGGGACTGATCTTGACGAGCAGTACTTC.

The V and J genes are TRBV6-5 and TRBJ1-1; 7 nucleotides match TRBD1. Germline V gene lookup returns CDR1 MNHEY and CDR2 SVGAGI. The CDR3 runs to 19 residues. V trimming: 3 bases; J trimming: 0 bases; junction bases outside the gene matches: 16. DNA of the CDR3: TGTGCCAGCAGTTATTCCTCTCCGACAGGGTATGAACTGAACACTGAAGCTTTCTTT. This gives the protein CASSYSSPTGYELNTEAFF.

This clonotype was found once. The CDR3 loop reads CASSYMDRVDGYTF. CDR3 coding DNA: TGTGCCAGCAGTTACATGGACAGGGTGGATGGCTACACCTTC. The genes are TRBV6-5 and TRBJ1-2, with 8 bases that match TRBD1. Germline V gene data show CDR1 as MNHEY and CDR2 as SVGAGI. The CDR3 totals 14 residues. The V and J ends lost 2 bases and 6 bases, in that order; junction bases with no gene match: 5.

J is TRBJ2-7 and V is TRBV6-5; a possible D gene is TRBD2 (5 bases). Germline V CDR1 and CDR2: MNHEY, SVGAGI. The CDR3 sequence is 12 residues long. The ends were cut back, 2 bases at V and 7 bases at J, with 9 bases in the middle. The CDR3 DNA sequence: TGTGCCAGCAGTTACACCCCGGGGGAGCAGTACTTC. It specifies CASSYTPGEQYF.

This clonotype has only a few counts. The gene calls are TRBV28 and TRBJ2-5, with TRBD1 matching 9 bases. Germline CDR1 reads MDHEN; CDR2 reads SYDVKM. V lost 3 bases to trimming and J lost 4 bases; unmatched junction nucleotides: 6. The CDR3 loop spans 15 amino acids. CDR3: CASSLGQGPAETQYF. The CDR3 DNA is TGTGCCAGCAGTTTGGGACAGGGACCAGCAGAGACCCAGTACTTC.

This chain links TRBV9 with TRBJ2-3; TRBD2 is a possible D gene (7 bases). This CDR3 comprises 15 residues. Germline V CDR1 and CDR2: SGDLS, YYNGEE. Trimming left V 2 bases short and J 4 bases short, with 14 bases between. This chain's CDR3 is CASSVRGGLADTQYF. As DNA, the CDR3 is TGTGCCAGCAGCGTGAGGGGGGGGCTTGCAGATACGCAGTATTTT.

The CDR3, as DNA: TGTGCCAGTAGGGGACGGAGCTCCTACAATGAGCAGTTCTTC. It is translated as CASRGRSSYNEQFF. The chain has TRBV19 and TRBJ2-1; D assignment may be TRBD1 or TRBD2 (5 bases each). The V end was cut by 6 bases, the J end by 0 bases, with 9 bases between. The CDR3 totals 14 residues. CDR1 is LNHDA and CDR2 is SQIVND in the germline V gene (reference sequence).

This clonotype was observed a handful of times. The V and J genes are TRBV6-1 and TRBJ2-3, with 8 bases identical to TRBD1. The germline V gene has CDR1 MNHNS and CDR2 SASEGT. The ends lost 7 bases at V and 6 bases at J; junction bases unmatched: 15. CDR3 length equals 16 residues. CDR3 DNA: TGTGCCAGCACTCCCGGGACAGGCGCGCCCAGGGATACGCAGTATTTT. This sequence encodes CASTPGTGAPRDTQYF.

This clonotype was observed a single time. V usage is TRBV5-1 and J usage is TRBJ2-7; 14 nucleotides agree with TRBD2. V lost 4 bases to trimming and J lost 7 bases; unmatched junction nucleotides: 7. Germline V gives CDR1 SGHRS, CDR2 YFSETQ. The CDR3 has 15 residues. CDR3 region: CASSGLAGGPLEQYF. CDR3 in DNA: TGCGCCAGCAGCGGACTAGCGGGGGGCCCCCTGGAGCAGTACTTC.

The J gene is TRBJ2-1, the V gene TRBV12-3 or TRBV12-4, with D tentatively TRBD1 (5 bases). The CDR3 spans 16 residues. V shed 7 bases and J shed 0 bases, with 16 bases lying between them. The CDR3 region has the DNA TGTGCCAGCAAAAAAGGGGTCTTCAGCTCCTACAATGAGCAGTTCTTC. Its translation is CASKKGVFSSYNEQFF.

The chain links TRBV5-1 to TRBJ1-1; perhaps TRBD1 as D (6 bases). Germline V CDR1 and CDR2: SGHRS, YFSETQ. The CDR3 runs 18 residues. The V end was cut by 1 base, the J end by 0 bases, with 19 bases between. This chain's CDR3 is CASSLTSGQLPMNTEAFF. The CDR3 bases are TGCGCCAGCAGCTTGACCTCTGGACAGCTACCTATGAACACTGAAGCTTTCTTT.

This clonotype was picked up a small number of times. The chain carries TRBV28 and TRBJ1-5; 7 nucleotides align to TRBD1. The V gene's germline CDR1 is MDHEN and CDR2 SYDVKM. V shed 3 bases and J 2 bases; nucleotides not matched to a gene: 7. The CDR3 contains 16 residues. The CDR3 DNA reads TGTGCCAGCAGTTTTACGACAGGGTCGGGCAATCAGCCCCAGCATTTT. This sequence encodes CASSFTTGSGNQPQHF.

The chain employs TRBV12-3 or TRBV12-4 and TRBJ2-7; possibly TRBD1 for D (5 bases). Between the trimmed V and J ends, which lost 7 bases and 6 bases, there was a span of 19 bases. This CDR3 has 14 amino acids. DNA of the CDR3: TGTGCCAGCACCTGGGCCAGGGTTCGTGTCGAGCAGTACTTC. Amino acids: CASTWARVRVEQYF.

The CDR3 sequence: CASSPKDSPRLHF. As DNA, the CDR3 is TGTGCCAGCAGCCCCAAGGACAGTCCCAGGTTACACTTT. The chain couples TRBV11-1 to TRBJ1-6; D is possibly TRBD1 (6 bases). This CDR3 contains 13 residues. V was cut by 5 bases and J by 19 bases, with 21 bases left in between. From germline, CDR1 is SGHAT and CDR2 FQDESV (reference sequence).